What follows are 26 T cell receptor beta chains derived from one specimen sequenced in a study of blood T cells in healthy people across ages. A second PCR of about 7 to 12 cycles used a sample-barcoded 5' primer and a J-beta primer mix. In TCRdb, the 5' RACE reads were re-called with MiXCR into one record per CDR3 protein. Counted here are fewer than 900,000 distinct CDR3 sequences, about 42% occurring once; the ten biggest clones make up less than 25%. Sequences were obtained from blood. Source of these receptors: an older woman in good health.

Turning to this clonotype: It may be a read error: a sequence one base away is much more abundant. The chain combines TRBV12-3 or TRBV12-4 with TRBJ2-7; D may correspond to TRBD1 or TRBD2 (5 bases each). The DNA end is more similar to TRBJ2-5, so the J call may be wrong. The length of the CDR3 is 14 residues. This chain's CDR3 is CASTLEGSQETQYF. The CDR3 coding sequence is TGTGCCAGCACTCTCGAGGGGTCTCAAGAGACCCAGTACTTC.

This rearrangement joins TRBV12-3 or TRBV12-4 to TRBJ2-7, with D tentatively TRBD1 or TRBD2 (6 bases each). This CDR3 is 15 amino acids long. Trimming took 4 bases from V and 0 from J, leaving 13 bases between them. Written as DNA, the CDR3 is TGTGCCAGCAGTTCCGCAGGGGAGGACTCCTACGAGCAGTACTTC. Its translation is CASSSAGEDSYEQYF.

The rearrangement joins TRBV3-1 to TRBJ1-1, with D tentatively TRBD1 (5 bases). Per the germline V gene, CDR1 is LGHDT and CDR2 is YNNKEL (reference sequence). The CDR3 sequence is 14 residues long. V dropped 7 bases and J dropped 3 bases, with 15 bases sitting between them. CDR3 nucleotides: TGTGCCAGCATTACCGGGGGGTCCTACACTGAAGCTTTCTTT. Protein sequence: CASITGGSYTEAFF. The whole variable domain, filled in from reference TRBV3-1 and TRBJ1-1, reads DTAVSQTPKYLVTQMGNDKSIKCEQNLGHDTMYWYKQDSKKFLKIMFSYNNKELIINETVPNRFSPKSPDKAHLNLHINSLELGDSAVYFCASITGGSYTEAFFGQGTRLTVV.

The chain employs TRBV7-2 and TRBJ1-5; D is undetermined. The germline V and J ends were trimmed by 0 bases and 5 bases, with 11 bases remaining between them. This CDR3 is built from 15 residues. CDR1 and CDR2 from the germline V gene are SGHTA and FQGNSA. The CDR3 region has the DNA TGTGCCAGCAGCTTAGCCTTGGAGGGCGATCAGCCCCAGCATTTT. Amino acid sequence: CASSLALEGDQPQHF.

This clonotype was detected ten times or more. This chain uses TRBV7-3 with TRBJ1-2, with 12 positions matching TRBD1. This CDR3 comprises 14 residues. Per germline, CDR1 SGHTA and CDR2 FQGTGA. J gave up 4 bases and V 6 bases, and 3 bases lay outside the gene matches. The CDR3 region has the DNA TGTGCCAGCAGAGGGGACAGGGGGCCCTATGGCTACACCTTC. Amino acids: CASRGDRGPYGYTF.

The chain recombines TRBV11-3 with TRBJ2-1; possibly TRBD1 for D (6 bases). This CDR3 has 15 amino acids. Trimming took off 1 base at V and 2 bases at J, with 9 bases between the two ends. Germline V gene sequence: CDR1 SGHNT, CDR2 YENEEA. DNA of the CDR3: TGTGCCAGCAGCTTAGGGGGGACAACCTACAATGAGCAGTTCTTC. Its protein is CASSLGGTTYNEQFF.

The J gene is TRBJ2-7, the V gene TRBV5-5; D not certain. The V gene's germline CDR1 is SGHKS and CDR2 YYEKEE (reference sequence). The length of the CDR3 is 15 residues. The V and J ends lost 2 bases and 0 bases respectively, with 12 bases between them. The CDR3 loop reads CASSFLSFSSYEQYF. The CDR3 DNA follows: TGTGCCAGCAGCTTTCTCTCCTTCTCCTCCTACGAGCAGTACTTC.

The chain recombines TRBV5-1 with TRBJ2-3; 7 nucleotides match TRBD2. V was clipped by 3 bases and J by 4 bases; unmatched bases: 11. In germline, CDR1 is SGHRS, CDR2 YFSETQ. CDR3 size: 16 residues. For the CDR3, the DNA is TGCGCCAGCAGCTCGAGGGAGGGGAATAGTCCAGATACGCAGTATTTT. This sequence encodes CASSSREGNSPDTQYF.

V and J are TRBV12-3 or TRBV12-4 and TRBJ2-5, with D possibly TRBD2 on 6 matching bases. V lost 2 bases and J lost 7, with 14 bases in between. This CDR3 is built from 14 residues. Written as DNA, the CDR3 is TGTGCCAGCAGTTTAAAGGTAGCGGAGGGGACCCAGTACTTC. This translates into CASSLKVAEGTQYF.

This clonotype was picked up many times. CDR3 nucleotide sequence: TGTGCCAGCAGCACCGGACTAGCGGGCACAGATACGCAGTATTTT. Protein sequence: CASSTGLAGTDTQYF. The chain joins TRBV7-2 to TRBJ2-3, with TRBD2 matching over 10 bases. In germline, CDR1 is SGHTA, CDR2 FQGNSA. Losses at the gene ends were 5 bases for V and 1 base for J; bases not matched to a gene: 3. This CDR3 has 15 residues.

The V gene is TRBV7-9, the J gene TRBJ2-5; D may correspond to TRBD1 or TRBD2 (5 bases each). Trimming took off 7 bases at V and 2 bases at J, with 20 bases between the two ends. Germline CDR1 and CDR2: SEHNR and FQNEAQ (reference sequence). This CDR3 is built from 16 residues. CDR3 loop: CASNTNWGYAQETQYF. The CDR3 bases are TGTGCCAGCAATACCAACTGGGGGTATGCACAAGAGACCCAGTACTTC.

This clonotype has more than one count but fewer than ten. The rearrangement uses TRBV3-1 and TRBJ2-7; 8 bases match TRBD1. CDR3 length: 14 residues. Germline-derived CDR1 and CDR2 are LGHDT and YNNKEL (reference sequence). The V segment lost 2 bases and the J segment 3 bases; nucleotides outside the gene matches: 3. In nucleotides, the CDR3 is TGTGCCAGCAGCCAACGGGACAGGCACTACGAGCAGTACTTC. Translating gives CASSQRDRHYEQYF.

The rearrangement joins TRBV7-2 to TRBJ1-5; a weak D match, TRBD1 (6 bases). Trimming took off 5 bases at V and 7 bases at J, with 15 bases between the two ends. Per germline, CDR1 SGHTA and CDR2 FQGNSA. The CDR3 length is 14 residues. In nucleotides, the CDR3 is TGTGCCAGCAGCACCCCGACAGGCAGCCAGCCCCAGCATTTT. Protein: CASSTPTGSQPQHF.

This rearrangement joins TRBV28 to TRBJ2-3, with 7 bases matching TRBD2. The CDR3 extends over 17 amino acids. Germline assignment: CDR1 MDHEN and CDR2 SYDVKM. Trimming cost V 2 bases and J 10 bases; bases outside gene matches: 18. Written as DNA, the CDR3 is TGTGCCAGCAGTTTAGTGGCTAGCGGTTACCGCTCCGGTTCGCAGTATTTT. Its translation: CASSLVASGYRSGSQYF.

The chain links TRBV4-3 to TRBJ1-2; 7 positions agree with TRBD1. The V gene's germline CDR1 is LGHNA and CDR2 YSLEER. The CDR3 loop spans 14 amino acids. The J segment lost 6 bases and the V segment lost 0 bases, leaving 4 bases of the junction unmatched. The CDR3 region is CASSQDAGGDGYTF. In DNA form, the CDR3 reads TGCGCCAGCAGCCAAGATGCAGGGGGAGATGGCTACACCTTC.

As to this clonotype: At one end the junction does not follow the germline gene, possibly because of a read error. The J gene is TRBJ2-4, the V gene TRBV20-1; TRBD2 agrees at 15 bases. This CDR3 is 14 amino acids long. CDR1 and CDR2 (germline): DFQATT, SNEGSKA (reference sequence). The CDR3 region is CSAVGLAGGNILYF. DNA for the CDR3: TGCAGTGCTGTGGGACTAGCGGGAGGAAACATTCTGTACTTC.

This clonotype appeared a few times. At one boundary the junction diverges from the germline segment, which might be a read error. The chain carries TRBV7-6 and TRBJ2-1, with TRBD2 identical over 10 bases. This CDR3 is built from 15 residues. Per the germline V gene, CDR1 is SGHVS and CDR2 is FNYEAQ. CDR3 DNA: TGTGCCAGCAGCCTAGCGGCTAGCGGGGGAGTTGAGCAGTTCTTC. Protein: CASSLAASGGVEQFF.

The genes are TRBV5-1 and TRBJ2-3; the match to TRBD2 covers 8 bases. The trim removed 3 bases at V and 6 bases at J, leaving 6 bases unmatched. The germline V gene has CDR1 SGHRS and CDR2 YFSETQ. The CDR3 runs 14 residues. The CDR3 loop reads CASSSGTRIDTQYF. Here the CDR3 DNA reads TGCGCCAGCAGCTCCGGGACTAGGATCGATACGCAGTATTTT.

This clonotype was picked up a small number of times. The chain has TRBV20-1 and TRBJ2-1; D not resolved. Between the trimmed V and J ends, which lost 2 bases and 0 bases, there was a span of 8 bases. CDR1 is DFQATT and CDR2 is SNEGSKA in the germline V gene (reference sequence). This CDR3 is built from 14 residues. CDR3 sequence (DNA): TGCAGTGCTAGAACGTCTAGCTCCTACAATGAGCAGTTCTTC. It encodes CSARTSSSYNEQFF.

This clonotype was seen more than once but under ten times. The chain uses TRBV16 and TRBJ2-7, with D perhaps TRBD1 or TRBD2 (5 bases each). In germline, CDR1 is KGHSY, CDR2 FQNENV. The CDR3 is 14 residues long. With 6 bases removed from V and 12 bases from J, the gap between germline ends came to 24 bases. Here the CDR3 DNA reads TGTGCCAGCAGTCCTTCTCCGGGACCCTACCCGGGGTACTTC. Protein sequence: CASSPSPGPYPGYF.

The table lists this clonotype with a few counts. V gene TRBV7-9 combines with J gene TRBJ1-1, with D unclear. The CDR3 has 15 amino acids. The V and J ends lost 3 bases and 4 bases respectively, with 15 bases between them. Per germline, CDR1 SEHNR and CDR2 FQNEAQ (reference sequence). The CDR3 DNA reads TGTGCCAGCAGCTTCGTTTTCGGGGAGGGCACTGAAGCTTTCTTT. Protein product: CASSFVFGEGTEAFF.

This clonotype was seen more than once but under ten times. V gene TRBV20-1 combines with J gene TRBJ1-5; the D gene is possibly TRBD1 (5 bases). The CDR3 runs 15 residues. V lost 3 bases, J lost 2 bases, and 14 bases lay in between. Germline V gives CDR1 DFQATT, CDR2 SNEGSKA (reference sequence). The CDR3 protein is CSARAGNYGNQPQHF. The CDR3 DNA sequence: TGCAGTGCTAGGGCAGGGAACTATGGCAATCAGCCCCAGCATTTT.

This clonotype was observed a few times. V is TRBV27 and J is TRBJ2-1, with D maybe TRBD2 (5 bases). Germline V gene sequence: CDR1 MNHEY, CDR2 SMNVEV (reference sequence). V dropped 6 bases and J dropped 1 base, with 19 bases sitting between them. The CDR3 extends over 17 amino acids. CDR3 loop: CASRSETGRGSYNEQFF. Here the CDR3 DNA reads TGTGCCAGCAGGTCGGAAACGGGGAGAGGGTCCTACAATGAGCAGTTCTTC.

The V gene is TRBV4-1, the J gene TRBJ2-7; TRBD2 matches at 8 bases. The last part of the DNA fits TRBJ2-5 better; the J call may be wrong. The CDR3 loop spans 15 amino acids. CDR1 is MGHRA and CDR2 is YSYEKL in the germline V gene. In nucleotides, the CDR3 is TGCGCCAGCAGCCAAGGGTACCTAGCGGGAGAGACCCAGTACTTC. This encodes CASSQGYLAGETQYF.

The chain recombines TRBV20-1 with TRBJ2-1, with TRBD1 matching 8 bases. Germline values: CDR1 DFQATT, CDR2 SNEGSKA (reference sequence). The ends lost 1 base at V and 7 bases at J; junction bases unmatched: 6. The CDR3 totals 14 residues. The CDR3, as DNA: TGCAGTGCTAGAGCCGGGACAGGAAGTAATGAGCAGTTCTTC. It encodes CSARAGTGSNEQFF.

This chain uses TRBV24-1 with TRBJ1-5; 8 bases are shared with TRBD1. J gave up 5 bases and V 8 bases, and 16 bases lay outside the gene matches. Germline CDR1 reads KGHDR; CDR2 reads SFDVKD. This CDR3 has 17 amino acids. CDR3 coding DNA: TGTGCCACCACCGATTCCCCAGGGGGCCTACATCATCAGCCCCAGCATTTT. It is translated as CATTDSPGGLHHQPQHF.